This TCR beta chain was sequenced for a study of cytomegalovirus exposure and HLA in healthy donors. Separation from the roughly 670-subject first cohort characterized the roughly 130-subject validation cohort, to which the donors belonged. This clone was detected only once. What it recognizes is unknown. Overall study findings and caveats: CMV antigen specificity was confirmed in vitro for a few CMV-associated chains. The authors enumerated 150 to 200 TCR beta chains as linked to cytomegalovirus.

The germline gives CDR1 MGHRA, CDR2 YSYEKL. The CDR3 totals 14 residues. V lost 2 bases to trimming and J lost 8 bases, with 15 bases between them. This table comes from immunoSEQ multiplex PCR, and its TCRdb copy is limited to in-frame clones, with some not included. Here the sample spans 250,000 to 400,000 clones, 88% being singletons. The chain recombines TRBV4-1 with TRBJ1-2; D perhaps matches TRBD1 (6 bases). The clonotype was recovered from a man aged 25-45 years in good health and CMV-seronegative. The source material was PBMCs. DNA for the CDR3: TGCGCCAGCAGCCAAATAACAGGGACCAAAGGCTACACCTTC. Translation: CASSQITGTKGYTF.